This T cell receptor (beta chain) was obtained from a study of T cells in localized non-small cell lung cancer (dated by TCRdb to between 2020 and 2021). Background for the entire study: Comparing tumors with uninvolved tumor-adjacent lungs, the study looked at the T cell repertoires of around 250 patients with early-stage NSCLC. A mean age of around 66 years was recorded for the NSCLC patients, of whom around 120 were male and 95 to 110 were female. The cohort comprised some 240 treatment-naïve NSCLC patients with resected, localized lung tumors. General study outcomes and caveats: Multi-region tumor sequencing was not performed, so intratumor heterogeneity could not be excluded. A median of around 62 of the top 100 tumor clones turned up in the paired uninvolved adjacent lung, and some 28 of those clones also ranked among the top 100 of that same adjacent lung. Longer overall survival was associated with higher T cell density in blood, whereas shorter survival was associated with higher clonality in adjacent lung. The highest T cell clonality was observed in uninvolved tumor-adjacent lung, where clonality exceeded that of tumor, suggesting that antigenic responses were more focused in uninvolved tumor-adjacent lung. Because the study design was exploratory, TCR variables were selected using unadjusted p-values without false-discovery rate correction.

CDR1 and CDR2 (SGHTA, FQGNSA) derive from the germline V gene. Deletion took 6 bases off V and 6 bases off J, with a span of 13 bases between the germline ends. Its CDR3 holds 13 amino acids, cysteine through phenylalanine. The retained sequence is limited to the CDR3, 39 bases, with the frame set at the first base. This clone was seen a few times. Its specific antigen is unknown. Base qualities are not recorded, but no much larger clone differs from it by a single base. The immunoSEQ Assay was used to sequence TCR beta CDR3 regions from DNA. The authors' analysis ran thus. To compute T cell density, TCR beta template counts were normalized to usable DNA, which was estimated by amplifying housekeeping genes. Using the preseqR package, richness was estimated by extrapolating to 120,000 templates for tissue samples and 400,000 templates for PBMC samples. Clonality was defined by subtracting Pielou's evenness from one. Tissue-enriched TCRs were identified by differential abundance testing using productive amino-acid clonotypes, minimum total count 5 and alpha 0.1. The Jaccard Index and the Morisita Overlap Index were used to measure repertoire overlap between compartments. GLIPH grouped TCR beta CDR3s together with public tetramer-defined viral CDR3s, and a viral motif had to include at least three viral sequences and also show V-gene enrichment. The immuneACCESS repertoire file appears here via TCRdb, limited to in-frame rearrangements. These files lack a portion of the clones; in checked studies, under half of the deficit traces to unresolved V genes, and the cause of the others is not known. That table furnishes V, J and clone size, whereas the DNA furnished D and trimming. Across this sample there are tens of thousands of clones, with around 83% seen only once. About 20% of the sample rests with the top ten.

At diagnosis, tumor, uninvolved tumor-adjacent lung and peripheral blood were collected and then preserved as a mix of FFPE and fresh-frozen material. For TCR repertoire profiling, blood samples were analyzed in the form of peripheral blood mononuclear cells. The sequence was collected from an older female donor with stage II squamous cell lung carcinoma. This chain joins TRBV7-2 to TRBJ2-3, with no confidently assigned D gene. Here the sequenced sample was peripheral blood, taken before any cancer treatment. The nucleotides are TGTGCCAGCAGGTACTCAACCGAGGATACGCAGTATTTT. The encoded protein is CASRYSTEDTQYF.